The 27 T cell receptor beta chains given below trace back to one sample, sequenced in a study of OX40 agonist ivuxolimab in advanced cancers. TCRdb's table, derived via immunoSEQ multiplex PCR, lists solely in-frame clones and lacks some. The table records approximately 69,000 clones, almost 85% of them present only once. Sequenced here: CD4+ or CD8+ T cells sorted from blood, sampled in a trial of the OX40 agonist ivuxolimab. These receptors were taken from an adult with an advanced solid tumor such as melanoma, head and neck, liver or kidney cancer.

This clone occurred once. The CDR3 nucleotides read TGTGCCAGCAGTTTGGGCAGGGGGGCCGACACTGAAGCTTTCTTT. Protein sequence: CASSLGRGADTEAFF. V is TRBV28 and J is TRBJ1-1, with 7 bases lining up with TRBD1. CDR3 length: 15 amino acids. Germline V gives CDR1 MDHEN, CDR2 SYDVKM. The J segment lost 3 bases and the V segment lost 3 bases, leaving 7 bases of the junction unmatched. Supplemented by reference TRBV28 and TRBJ1-1, the full variable domain reads DVKVTQSSRYLVKRTGEKVFLECVQDMDHENMFWYRQDPGLGLRLIYFSYDVKMKEKGDIPEGYSVSREKKERFSLILESASTNQTSMYLCASSLGRGADTEAFFGQGTRLTVV.

The rearrangement joins TRBV29-1 to TRBJ1-1; D gene unclear. Germline V lookup: CDR1 SQVTM, CDR2 ANQGSEA. The CDR3 extends over 11 amino acids. V was clipped by 4 bases and J by 4 bases, with 7 bases between them. The CDR3 here is CSVGASTEAFF. CDR3 sequence (DNA): TGCAGCGTTGGGGCGAGCACTGAAGCTTTCTTT. Combining the CDR3 with reference TRBV29-1 and TRBJ1-1 gives the whole variable domain SAVISQKPSRDICQRGTSLTIQCQVDSQVTMMFWYRQQPGQSLTLIATANQGSEATYESGFVIDKFPISRPNLTFSTLTVSNMSPEDSSIYLCSVGASTEAFFGQGTRLTVV.

The J gene is TRBJ2-4, the V gene TRBV6-1; the D call may be TRBD1 or TRBD2 (5 bases each). V was clipped by 9 bases and J by 4 bases, with 13 bases between them. In germline, CDR1 is MNHNS, CDR2 SASEGT. The CDR3 contains 13 residues. This chain's CDR3 is CASGTAIKNIQYF. For the CDR3, the DNA is TGTGCCAGTGGGACGGCGATAAAAAACATTCAGTACTTC.

The rearrangement uses TRBV10-3 and TRBJ1-2; TRBD1 matches at 7 bases. The germline gives CDR1 ENHRY, CDR2 SYGVKD. With V trimmed by 0 bases and J by 6 bases, 4 bases remained unmatched. The CDR3 is 14 amino acids. CDR3 nucleotide sequence: TGTGCCATCAGTGAGTCGACAGGGAGGCATGGCTACACCTTC. This gives the protein CAISESTGRHGYTF.

This clone is a singleton in its sample. This chain uses TRBV7-2 with TRBJ2-7; 7 positions match TRBD1. CDR1 is SGHTA, CDR2 FQGNSA, per germline. CDR3 length equals 14 residues. The V and J ends lost 3 bases and 5 bases, in that order; junction bases with no gene match: 7. The CDR3 nucleotides are TGTGCCAGCAGCTTGGTAGGGGGCTGGAACGAGCAGTACTTC. Encoded protein: CASSLVGGWNEQYF.

The chain couples TRBV12-5 to TRBJ2-5; 10 bases agree with TRBD1. The ends lost 6 bases at V and 5 bases at J; junction bases unmatched: 9. The CDR3 totals 15 residues. Per germline, CDR1 LGHNT and CDR2 FRNRAP. CDR3 protein: CASGSGTGAKETQYF. Written as DNA, the CDR3 is TGTGCTAGTGGATCCGGGACAGGGGCTAAGGAGACCCAGTACTTC.

This chain connects TRBV5-1 to TRBJ2-7; a weak D match, TRBD1 (5 bases). CDR1 SGHRS and CDR2 YFSETQ come from the germline V gene. This CDR3 contains 13 residues. Trimming took off 4 bases at V and 4 bases at J, with 12 bases between the two ends. CDR3 bases: TGCGCCAGCAGCCAGGCAGGGTTATACGAGCAGTACTTC. Translated: CASSQAGLYEQYF.

The CDR3 here is CASSEQGGDQPQHF. The DNA of the CDR3 is TGTGCCAGCAGCGAACAGGGAGGGGATCAGCCCCAGCATTTT. The chain couples TRBV7-2 to TRBJ1-5; tentative D call: TRBD1 (6 bases). The CDR3 totals 14 residues. Germline V gene sequence: CDR1 SGHTA, CDR2 FQGNSA. Deletions cut 5 bases from V and 5 bases from J, with 13 bases between.

The V and J genes are TRBV5-1 and TRBJ2-7; 11 bases agree with TRBD1. V shed 2 bases, J shed 5 bases, and the junction held 6 bases outside the gene matches. This CDR3 spans 15 amino acids. Looked up from germline, CDR1 is SGHRS and CDR2 is YFSETQ. In DNA form, the CDR3 reads TGCGCCAGCAGCTTCGGACAGGGGGCGAATGACGAGCAGTACTTC. Residues: CASSFGQGANDEQYF.

The V and J genes are TRBV9 and TRBJ2-7; 7 bases agree with TRBD1. Germline CDR1 is SGDLS and CDR2 is YYNGEE. CDR3 length equals 14 residues. J gave up 3 bases and V 2 bases, and 5 bases lay outside the gene matches. This CDR3 is CASSVTSGGYEQYF. CDR3 in DNA: TGTGCCAGCAGCGTTACATCAGGGGGCTACGAGCAGTACTTC.

This chain uses TRBV11-2 with TRBJ1-3; D not resolved. The ends were cut back, 3 bases at V and 6 bases at J, with 15 bases in the middle. Germline V lookup: CDR1 SGHAT, CDR2 FQNNGV. The CDR3 sequence is 15 residues long. The CDR3 spells CASSFRGGPINTIYF. The CDR3 DNA reads TGTGCCAGCAGCTTTAGAGGTGGACCGATAAACACCATATATTTT.

The rearrangement uses TRBV6-6 and TRBJ1-2; D gene unclear. The V end lost 6 bases, the J end lost 2 bases, and 10 bases lay between the germline ends. This CDR3 contains 13 residues. Germline-derived CDR1 and CDR2 are MNHNY and SVGAGI (reference sequence). CDR3 region: CASRPGRNYGYTF. CDR3 DNA sequence: TGTGCCAGCAGACCCGGACGGAACTATGGCTACACCTTC.

V is TRBV19 and J is TRBJ1-3; possibly TRBD1 for D (6 bases). The CDR3 covers 16 residues. The germline V gene encodes CDR1 LNHDA and CDR2 SQIVND (reference sequence). V was clipped by 3 bases and J by 0 bases, with 12 bases between them. The CDR3, as DNA: TGTGCCAGTAGTATTCTTGGGACAACCTCTGGAAACACCATATATTTT. It encodes CASSILGTTSGNTIYF.

This chain joins TRBV7-6 and TRBJ1-1, with 7 bases that match TRBD1. Germline V gene data show CDR1 as SGHVS and CDR2 as FNYEAQ. Trimming took 1 base from V and 0 from J; bases not matched to a gene: 14. The CDR3 length is 19 residues. The CDR3 sequence: CASSLVRGKGQSMNTEAFF. In DNA form, the CDR3 reads TGTGCCAGCAGCTTAGTAAGGGGAAAGGGACAGTCAATGAACACTGAAGCTTTCTTT.

V usage is TRBV28 and J usage is TRBJ1-1; TRBD1 might be the D (5 bases). The length of the CDR3 is 15 residues. Germline V gives CDR1 MDHEN, CDR2 SYDVKM. V was trimmed by 5 bases and J by 3 bases, leaving 16 bases between them. CDR3 residues: CASSMPDIPYTEAFF. The CDR3 region has the DNA TGTGCCAGCAGTATGCCGGACATACCATACACTGAAGCTTTCTTT.

V gene TRBV5-5 combines with J gene TRBJ1-5; 10 bases line up with TRBD1. The trim removed 3 bases at V and 5 bases at J, leaving 5 bases unmatched. CDR1 and CDR2 (germline): SGHKS, YYEKEE (reference sequence). CDR3 length equals 15 residues. The CDR3 loop is CASSSGTGAHQPQHF. For the CDR3, the DNA is TGTGCCAGCAGCTCGGGGACAGGGGCACATCAGCCCCAGCATTTT.

The chain has TRBV2 and TRBJ2-1; D not certain. Per the germline V gene, CDR1 is SNHLY and CDR2 is FYNNEI. The CDR3 loop spans 15 amino acids. V was trimmed by 3 bases and J by 2 bases, leaving 11 bases between them. The CDR3 loop is CASSDDLGPYNEQFF. CDR3 coding DNA: TGTGCCAGCAGTGATGATCTAGGCCCCTACAATGAGCAGTTCTTC.

The rearrangement uses TRBV19 and TRBJ2-7, with a possible D match to TRBD2 (6 bases). V shed 5 bases and J shed 2 bases, with 13 bases lying between them. Germline CDR1 reads LNHDA; CDR2 reads SQIVND (reference sequence). The CDR3 is 14 amino acids. The CDR3 protein is CASSGGLFTYEQYF. The DNA for the CDR3 is TGTGCCAGTAGTGGAGGGCTTTTTACCTACGAGCAGTACTTC.

The genes are TRBV18 and TRBJ1-3; D remains ambiguous. Germline V lookup: CDR1 KGHSH, CDR2 LQKENI. Trimming stripped 0 bases from V and 0 bases from J, with 9 bases between. This CDR3 is built from 16 residues. Written as DNA, the CDR3 is TGTGCCAGCTCACCACCGGGTTCCCTCTCTGGAAACACCATATATTTT. Translated, it gives CASSPPGSLSGNTIYF. The entire variable domain, with the rest obtained from reference TRBV18 and TRBJ1-3, is as follows: NAGVMQNPRHLVRRRGQEARLRCSPMKGHSHVYWYRQLPEEGLKFMVYLQKENIIDESGMPKERFSAEFPKEGPSILRIQQVVRGDSAAYFCASSPPGSLSGNTIYFGEGSWLTVV.

The CDR3 loop is CASSFGGRSSGANVLTF. CDR3 in DNA: TGTGCCAGCAGCTTCGGAGGACGGAGCTCTGGGGCCAACGTCCTGACTTTC. V gene TRBV5-4 combines with J gene TRBJ2-6, with D tentatively TRBD2 (5 bases). This CDR3 comprises 17 residues. Germline CDR1 SGHNT, CDR2 YYREEE (reference sequence). V lost 2 bases to trimming and J lost 0 bases, with 12 bases between them.

The gene calls are TRBV10-3 and TRBJ1-2; tentative D call: TRBD1 (6 bases). This CDR3 has 15 residues. Trimming stripped 2 bases from V and 3 bases from J, with 13 bases between. In germline, CDR1 is ENHRY, CDR2 SYGVKD. The DNA of the CDR3 is TGTGCCATCAGTGAGAACCCCAGGGGTTACTATGGCTACACCTTC. Its protein product is CAISENPRGYYGYTF.

The gene calls are TRBV6-6 and TRBJ2-5; D gene unclear. Deletions cut 0 bases from V and 5 bases from J, with 4 bases between. The germline V gene has CDR1 MNHNY and CDR2 SVGAGI (reference sequence). The CDR3 length is 12 residues. For the CDR3, the DNA is TGTGCCAGCAGTTACTCGGGGGAGACCCAGTACTTC. This translates into CASSYSGETQYF.

The V gene is TRBV5-5, the J gene TRBJ1-1; D not resolved. This CDR3 contains 15 residues. V was pared by 1 base and J by 0 bases, with 10 bases between. Germline-derived CDR1 and CDR2 are SGHKS and YYEKEE (reference sequence). In nucleotides, the CDR3 is TGTGCCAGCAGCTTGTTTCGACATATGAACACTGAAGCTTTCTTT. It is translated as CASSLFRHMNTEAFF. Supplemented by reference TRBV5-5 and TRBJ1-1, the full variable domain reads DAGVTQSPTHLIKTRGQQVTLRCSPISGHKSVSWYQQVLGQGPQFIFQYYEKEERGRGNFPDRFSARQFPNYSSELNVNALLLGDSALYLCASSLFRHMNTEAFFGQGTRLTVV.

V gene TRBV30 combines with J gene TRBJ1-4; D is possibly TRBD1 (5 bases). CDR3 size: 14 residues. Germline V lookup: CDR1 GTSNPN, CDR2 SVGIG (reference sequence). V lost 2 bases and J lost 6, with 13 bases in between. In DNA, the CDR3 is TGTGCCTGGAGTAGGGGTTTAGGGGATGAAAAACTGTTTTTT. It encodes CAWSRGLGDEKLFF.

In this sample, this clone turned up once. The chain has TRBV5-1 and TRBJ2-7; 7 bases map to TRBD1. CDR1 and CDR2 from the germline V gene are SGHRS and YFSETQ. The ends lost 4 bases at V and 5 bases at J; junction bases unmatched: 3. The length of the CDR3 is 12 residues. CDR3 in DNA: TGCGCCAGCAGCCTCACAGGGGACGAGCAGTACTTC. Translated: CASSLTGDEQYF. Filled out from reference TRBV5-1 and TRBJ2-7, the complete variable domain reads KAGVTQTPRYLIKTRGQQVTLSCSPISGHRSVSWYQQTPGQGLQFLFEYFSETQRNKGNFPGRFSGRQFSNSRSEMNVSTLELGDSALYLCASSLTGDEQYFGPGTRLTVT.

CDR3 DNA: TGCGCCAGCAGCCCTCAGGGAGGAGGCACTGAAGCTTTCTTT. Its translation is CASSPQGGGTEAFF. This rearrangement joins TRBV5-1 to TRBJ1-1, with a weak D call TRBD1 (5 bases). Germline V lookup: CDR1 SGHRS, CDR2 YFSETQ. This CDR3 comprises 14 residues. V was cut by 4 bases and J by 4 bases, with 14 bases left in between.

The rearrangement joins TRBV7-3 to TRBJ1-2; D gene unclear. CDR1 is SGHTA, CDR2 FQGTGA, per germline. The CDR3 is 13 residues long. The V and J ends lost 1 base and 4 bases respectively, with 7 bases between them. CDR3 residues: CASSLMGSYGYTF. The DNA of the CDR3 is TGTGCCAGCAGCTTAATGGGTTCCTATGGCTACACCTTC.